The TCR beta chain under discussion was sequenced for a study of tumor-infiltrating lymphocytes in primary liver carcinoma. Study-wide points: Tumors had a significantly higher top-250-clone fraction than blood (p = 0.039).

Germline DNA was extracted alongside blood RNA, which was obtained from unsorted whole blood. The study enrolled treatment-naive patients with chronic HBV infection. Approximately 4 milliliters of peripheral blood were drawn preoperatively. The V gene lost 5 bases and the J gene lost 9 bases, with 8 bases spanning the gap. The CDR3 contains 11 residues. Per germline, CDR1 SGHAT and CDR2 FQNNGV. As for this clonotype: Its antigen is unknown. This sequence may be a read error, since a much larger clone differs from it by one base.

Reverse transcription of roughly 470 ng total RNA with a constant-region primer produced TCR beta cDNA. Researchers made the TCR beta libraries by running three nested multiplex PCR rounds with slightly modified ARM-PCR. For approximately 9 cycles apiece, the opening two PCR rounds ran with TRBV1-TRBV30 forward primers and a C-beta reverse primer. Using its own MiXCR run on the multiplex PCR reads, TCRdb lists one record per CDR3 protein. Among about 320,000 distinct CDR3 sequences listed, nearly 60% were seen once. This receptor was identified in a woman aged 25 to 45 with primary liver carcinoma and hepatitis B virus infection. The chain links TRBV11-2 to TRBJ2-1, with D unresolved. Sequences were obtained from peripheral blood. CDR3 region: CASSRGAEQFF. In DNA, the CDR3 is TGTGCCAGCAGCAGAGGTGCTGAGCAGTTCTTC.